Listed below are T cell receptor beta chains from one sample, sequenced in a study of T cell clones after liver transplantation. Produced via immunoSEQ multiplex PCR; TCRdb's table is partial and in-frame only. Of 35,000 to 45,000 clones in the sample, just over 85% were seen once. The sequencing used CD4+ T cells from blood, collected 24 months after liver transplant. These TCRs come from a human patient who received a liver transplant. The T cells may partly be graft donor cells. Each CDR3 is given with its conserved first and last residue. A D gene is named only where the DNA matches it firmly. The size field is filled for only some rows; it gives once, few, many or a size class.

j_gene: TRBJ1-1
abundance: -
v_gene: TRBV5-1
len: 17
d_gene: -
CDR3aa: CASSLAGGQDHPPGAFF
CDR3nt: TGCGCCAGCAGCTTGGCCGGCGGGCAGGATCACCCACCAGGAGCTTTCTTT

j_gene: TRBJ2-7
abundance: -
v_gene: TRBV5-4
len: 14
d_gene: TRBD1
CDR3aa: CASSSTGQPYKQYF
CDR3nt: TGTGCCAGCAGCTCCACGGGACAGCCCTACAAGCAGTACTTC

j_gene: TRBJ1-3
abundance: -
v_gene: TRBV5-3
len: 15
d_gene: -
CDR3aa: CARSRAQGSGNTIYF
CDR3nt: TGTGCCAGAAGCCGCGCCCAAGGCTCTGGAAACACCATATATTTT

j_gene: TRBJ2-1
abundance: -
v_gene: TRBV11-1
len: 17
d_gene: TRBD1
CDR3aa: CASSLGPGQGAGNEQFF
CDR3nt: TGTGCCAGCAGCTTAGGGCCTGGACAGGGGGCAGGCAATGAGCAGTTCTTC

j_gene: TRBJ1-5
abundance: -
v_gene: TRBV7-8
len: 17
d_gene: -
CDR3aa: CASSPATGTYSNQPQHF
CDR3nt: TGTGCCAGCAGCCCGGCGACAGGAACTTATAGCAATCAGCCCCAGCATTTT

j_gene: TRBJ2-1
abundance: -
v_gene: TRBV6-5
len: 15
d_gene: TRBD2
CDR3aa: CASSSASGRSDEQFF
CDR3nt: TGTGCCAGCAGTTCTGCTAGCGGGAGATCAGATGAGCAGTTCTTC

j_gene: TRBJ2-7
abundance: -
v_gene: TRBV7-6
len: 13
d_gene: -
CDR3aa: CASSLQGNHEQYF
CDR3nt: TGTGCCAGCAGCTTACAGGGAAACCACGAGCAGTACTTC

j_gene: TRBJ2-7
abundance: -
v_gene: TRBV7-3
len: 14
d_gene: -
CDR3aa: CASSARPGVAEQYF
CDR3nt: TGTGCCAGCAGCGCCCGGCCGGGGGTTGCTGAGCAGTACTTC

j_gene: TRBJ2-7
abundance: -
v_gene: TRBV7-2
len: 11
d_gene: -
CDR3aa: CASSLAGKQYF
CDR3nt: TGTGCCAGCAGCTTAGCAGGCAAGCAGTACTTC

j_gene: TRBJ2-1
abundance: -
v_gene: TRBV10-2
len: 15
d_gene: TRBD1
CDR3aa: CASRSVRGQSNEQFF
CDR3nt: TGCGCCAGCAGATCGGTCAGGGGGCAATCCAATGAGCAGTTCTTC

j_gene: TRBJ2-5
abundance: -
v_gene: TRBV18
len: 15
d_gene: TRBD1
CDR3aa: CASSRDRGSGETQYF
CDR3nt: TGTGCCAGCTCACGCGACAGGGGGTCAGGAGAGACCCAGTACTTC

j_gene: TRBJ2-3
abundance: -
v_gene: TRBV6-1
len: 12
d_gene: TRBD2
CDR3aa: CASSGSTDTQYF
CDR3nt: TGTGCCAGTAGCGGGAGCACAGATACGCAGTATTTT

j_gene: TRBJ2-3
abundance: -
v_gene: TRBV27
len: 14
d_gene: TRBD2
CDR3aa: CASSPSRGGYTQYF
CDR3nt: TGTGCCAGCAGTCCAAGCCGGGGGGGGTATACGCAGTATTTT

j_gene: TRBJ1-1
abundance: -
v_gene: TRBV19
len: 16
d_gene: -
CDR3aa: CASSRQRAILNTEAFF
CDR3nt: TGTGCCAGTAGTCGACAGAGGGCAATCTTGAACACTGAAGCTTTCTTT

j_gene: TRBJ2-7
abundance: -
v_gene: TRBV6-5
len: 14
d_gene: -
CDR3aa: CASSLALGGHEQYF
CDR3nt: TGTGCCAGCAGCTTGGCCCTGGGCGGACACGAGCAGTACTTC

j_gene: TRBJ2-7
abundance: -
v_gene: TRBV7-9
len: 14
d_gene: TRBD1
CDR3aa: CASSLGTGTAEQYF
CDR3nt: TGTGCCAGCAGCCTAGGGACAGGAACAGCCGAGCAGTACTTC

j_gene: TRBJ1-1
abundance: -
v_gene: TRBV2
len: 15
d_gene: -
CDR3aa: CASSEALRTAYEAFF
CDR3nt: TGTGCCAGCAGTGAAGCCCTCCGGACAGCCTATGAAGCTTTCTTT

j_gene: TRBJ2-1
abundance: -
v_gene: TRBV14
len: 16
d_gene: TRBD2
CDR3aa: CASSQEWGGKRYEQFF
CDR3nt: TGTGCCAGCAGCCAAGAGTGGGGGGGAAAGCGCTATGAGCAGTTCTTC

j_gene: TRBJ1-5
abundance: few
v_gene: TRBV2
len: 14
d_gene: -
CDR3aa: CASNRDISNQPQHF
CDR3nt: TGTGCCAGCAATCGCGACATTAGCAATCAGCCCCAGCATTTT

j_gene: TRBJ1-5
abundance: -
v_gene: TRBV5-1
len: 15
d_gene: -
CDR3aa: CASSLEGSSNQPQHF
CDR3nt: TGCGCCAGCAGCTTGGAGGGGAGTAGCAATCAGCCCCAGCATTTT

j_gene: TRBJ1-6
abundance: few
v_gene: TRBV7-6
len: 19
d_gene: -
CDR3aa: CASSPRTRQDPSNNSPLHF
CDR3nt: TGTGCCAGCAGCCCGAGAACCCGACAGGATCCCTCTAATAATTCACCCCTCCACTTT

j_gene: TRBJ2-1
abundance: -
v_gene: TRBV7-7
len: 15
d_gene: TRBD2
CDR3aa: CASSLGTSEYNEQFF
CDR3nt: TGTGCCAGCAGCTTGGGGACTAGCGAATACAATGAGCAGTTCTTC